The 27 T cell receptor beta chains listed next were all sequenced from one sample in a study of T cell repertoires in ileal Crohn's disease. The protocol was immunoSEQ multiplex PCR, while the TCRdb copy is restricted to in-frame clones and leaves out a portion. Among around 1,800 clones listed, around 84% were seen once. Sequencing used ileal tissue. The receptors originated from an adult with Crohn's disease.

This rearrangement joins TRBV9 to TRBJ2-7, with TRBD2 as a possible D gene (5 bases). Germline V gives CDR1 SGDLS, CDR2 YYNGEE. The ends were cut back, 0 bases at V and 2 bases at J, with 12 bases in the middle. This CDR3 has 15 residues. The CDR3, as DNA: TGTGCCAGCAGCGTAGTCCCGGGGTTCACCTACGAGCAGTACTTC. It specifies CASSVVPGFTYEQYF.

V usage is TRBV30 and J usage is TRBJ2-7; TRBD1 aligns across 10 bases. This CDR3 is built from 13 residues. CDR1 and CDR2 (germline): GTSNPN, SVGIG (reference sequence). The CDR3 nucleotides read TGTGCGGGAAGGGGACAGGGGATGAACGAGCAGTACTTC. This sequence encodes CAGRGQGMNEQYF. The full variable domain, its missing parts supplied by reference TRBV30 and TRBJ2-7, is SQTIHQWPATLVQPVGSPLSLECTVEGTSNPNLYWYRQAAGRGLQLLFYSVGIGQISSEVPQNLSASRPQDRQFILSSKKLLLSDSGFYLCAGRGQGMNEQYFGPGTRLTVT.

In regard to this clone: Other DNA sequences of this sample code for an identical CDR3. The rearrangement uses TRBV7-9 and TRBJ2-7; 11 positions agree with TRBD1. This CDR3 region has 15 residues. The V gene's germline CDR1 is SEHNR and CDR2 FQNEAQ (reference sequence). The V gene end was trimmed by 2 bases and the J gene end by 2 bases; junction bases not matched to a gene: 2. The CDR3 nucleotides are TGTGCCAGCAGCTTAAAGGGACAGGGGGCCTACGAGCAGTACTTC. Its protein product is CASSLKGQGAYEQYF.

The V and J genes are TRBV6-5 and TRBJ2-7; 9 positions agree with TRBD1. The CDR3 is 14 residues long. The J segment lost 2 bases and the V segment lost 4 bases, leaving 3 bases of the junction unmatched. Germline lookup yields CDR1 MNHEY and CDR2 SVGAGI. The CDR3 DNA sequence: TGTGCCAGCAGTTGGGGACAGGGCACCTACGAGCAGTACTTC. Its translation is CASSWGQGTYEQYF.

This chain joins TRBV2 and TRBJ1-1; the D is unclear. Between the trimmed V and J ends, which lost 3 bases and 1 base, there was a span of 9 bases. Germline V CDR1 and CDR2: SNHLY, FYNNEI. The CDR3 loop spans 14 amino acids. The CDR3 loop reads CASSDEGGNTEAFF. CDR3 nucleotides: TGTGCCAGCAGTGACGAAGGAGGGAACACTGAAGCTTTCTTT.

The V gene is TRBV30, the J gene TRBJ2-5; a weak D match, TRBD2 (7 bases). Germline V gene lookup returns CDR1 GTSNPN and CDR2 SVGIG (reference sequence). V lost 3 bases and J lost 5, with 16 bases in between. The CDR3 extends over 14 amino acids. CDR3 DNA sequence: TGTGCCTGGAGACACGGGGGGCCAGGGGAGACCCAGTACTTC. Its protein product is CAWRHGGPGETQYF.

V and J are TRBV6-6 and TRBJ1-6; 8 nucleotides align to TRBD1. From germline, CDR1 is MNHNY and CDR2 SVGAGI (reference sequence). CDR3 length: 15 amino acids. J gave up 8 bases and V 6 bases, and 9 bases lay outside the gene matches. The CDR3 region is CASSTDRDRYSPLHF. CDR3 bases: TGTGCCAGCAGCACGGACCGGGACAGGTATTCACCCCTCCACTTT.

This chain joins TRBV27 and TRBJ1-4; D might be TRBD1 (6 bases). V lost 6 bases, J lost 2 bases, and 16 bases lay in between. Germline V gives CDR1 MNHEY, CDR2 SMNVEV (reference sequence). This CDR3 is 16 amino acids long. The CDR3 sequence is CASSSWGQGTNEKLFF. Written as DNA, the CDR3 is TGTGCCAGCAGCTCTTGGGGGCAGGGCACTAATGAAAAACTGTTTTTT.

The DNA for the CDR3 is TGTGCCAGCAGCTTGGGACTAGCGGGGGATGGCCAGACCCAGTACTTC. Protein product: CASSLGLAGDGQTQYF. The chain joins TRBV5-4 to TRBJ2-5, with 12 bases matching TRBD2. After removal of 0 bases from V and 6 bases from J, the junction contained 6 bases not matched to a gene. Germline V gene sequence: CDR1 SGHNT, CDR2 YYREEE (reference sequence). The CDR3 totals 16 residues.

The CDR3 nucleotides read TGTGCCAGCAGTTCCGGAGCTTCCCCCTACGAGCAGTACTTC. Residues: CASSSGASPYEQYF. The chain couples TRBV27 to TRBJ2-7; D remains ambiguous. This CDR3 is built from 14 residues. From germline, CDR1 is MNHEY and CDR2 SMNVEV (reference sequence). Trimming cost V 4 bases and J 2 bases, with 12 bases left between them.

The chain combines TRBV18 with TRBJ2-7; tentatively, D is TRBD1 (5 bases). V was cut by 2 bases and J by 1 base, with 9 bases left in between. The length of the CDR3 is 14 residues. Germline V gene data show CDR1 as KGHSH and CDR2 as LQKENI. The CDR3 DNA sequence: TGTGCCAGCTCACCAGACAGCAATTCCTACGAGCAGTACTTC. It specifies CASSPDSNSYEQYF. The full variable domain, with the rest looked up from reference TRBV18 and TRBJ2-7, is NAGVMQNPRHLVRRRGQEARLRCSPMKGHSHVYWYRQLPEEGLKFMVYLQKENIIDESGMPKERFSAEFPKEGPSILRIQQVVRGDSAAYFCASSPDSNSYEQYFGPGTRLTVT.

The chain is built from TRBV5-1 and TRBJ2-3; 13 positions agree with TRBD2. The V gene's germline CDR1 is SGHRS and CDR2 YFSETQ. The CDR3 is 18 residues long. V lost 0 bases to trimming and J lost 1 base; unmatched junction nucleotides: 5. CDR3 DNA sequence: TGCGCCAGCAGCTTGGTATGGACTAGCGGGGGAGGCACAGATACGCAGTATTTT. This codes for CASSLVWTSGGGTDTQYF.

The V gene is TRBV5-1, the J gene TRBJ2-1; TRBD2 might be the D (6 bases). The V end was cut by 0 bases, the J end by 10 bases, with 17 bases between. The CDR3 has 15 residues. CDR1 and CDR2 from the germline V gene are SGHRS and YFSETQ. In nucleotides, the CDR3 is TGCGCCAGCAGCTTGGCCTCGAGGGGTGCGGGGGAGCAGTTCTTC. It specifies CASSLASRGAGEQFF.

The chain links TRBV27 to TRBJ1-2, with 7 bases that match TRBD1. The CDR3 runs 13 residues. V was clipped by 6 bases and J by 7 bases; unmatched bases: 8. Germline V gene sequence: CDR1 MNHEY, CDR2 SMNVEV (reference sequence). CDR3 bases: TGTGCCAGCAGCATCACAGGGGTGGGTGGCTACACCTTC. This encodes CASSITGVGGYTF.

The CDR3 reads CASSLAWGDNEQFF. For the CDR3, the DNA is TGTGCCAGCAGCTTAGCATGGGGGGACAATGAGCAGTTCTTC. V usage is TRBV11-2 and J usage is TRBJ2-1; tentatively, D is TRBD2 (6 bases). Germline CDR1 and CDR2: SGHAT and FQNNGV. V lost 1 base and J lost 5, with 9 bases in between. The CDR3 is made up of 14 amino acids.

The chain links TRBV7-6 to TRBJ2-2, with TRBD1 identical over 7 bases. The CDR3 is made up of 18 amino acids. The V segment lost 1 base and the J segment 2 bases; nucleotides outside the gene matches: 10. Germline CDR1 reads SGHVS; CDR2 reads FNYEAQ. Written as DNA, the CDR3 is TGTGCCAGCAGCTTAGAACCGGTCCGGACAGGAAACACCGGGGAGCTGTTTTTT. It yields the protein CASSLEPVRTGNTGELFF.

This clone was seen a handful of times. The V call is TRBV5-1, the J call TRBJ2-2; TRBD2 agrees at 7 bases. V dropped 4 bases and J dropped 3; count of bases not matched to a gene: 6. Germline V gives CDR1 SGHRS, CDR2 YFSETQ. The CDR3 is made up of 15 amino acids. CDR3: CASSPTSGDTGELFF. CDR3 DNA sequence: TGCGCCAGCAGCCCTACCAGCGGGGACACCGGGGAGCTGTTTTTT.

The chain combines TRBV29-1 with TRBJ1-1; 7 nucleotides line up with TRBD1. The junction had 9 bases not matched to a gene; V was cut back by 6 bases and J by 5 bases. This CDR3 has 13 amino acids. Germline-derived CDR1 and CDR2 are SQVTM and ANQGSEA. The CDR3 DNA is TGCAGCGTGTCGACAGGGCTGCGTACTGAAGCTTTCTTT. As protein: CSVSTGLRTEAFF.

The chain links TRBV27 to TRBJ1-1, with D possibly being TRBD1 (6 bases). In germline, CDR1 is MNHEY, CDR2 SMNVEV (reference sequence). There are 16 residues in the CDR3. Deletions cut 6 bases from V and 1 base from J, with 18 bases between. CDR3 in amino acids: CASSSTVTGRNTEAFF. The CDR3 bases are TGTGCCAGCAGCTCCACCGTGACAGGAAGGAACACTGAAGCTTTCTTT.

This clone was counted a single time. The chain combines TRBV5-4 with TRBJ1-2; D perhaps matches TRBD1 (6 bases). The CDR3 loop spans 17 amino acids. Germline CDR1 reads SGHNT; CDR2 reads YYREEE (reference sequence). The V and J ends lost 5 bases and 6 bases respectively, with 26 bases between them. CDR3 sequence reads: CASRGGTSRPHSHGYTF. CDR3 sequence (DNA): TGTGCCAGCAGGGGGGGGACATCAAGGCCTCACTCTCATGGCTACACCTTC.

The genes are TRBV30 and TRBJ1-2; possible D gene TRBD1, 6 bases. The CDR3 has 13 amino acids. Germline V gene sequence: CDR1 GTSNPN, CDR2 SVGIG (reference sequence). The V and J ends lost 5 bases and 3 bases respectively, with 13 bases between them. The CDR3 sequence is CAWASTGHYGYTF. DNA of the CDR3: TGTGCCTGGGCCTCGACAGGTCACTATGGCTACACCTTC. Supplemented by reference TRBV30 and TRBJ1-2, the full variable domain reads SQTIHQWPATLVQPVGSPLSLECTVEGTSNPNLYWYRQAAGRGLQLLFYSVGIGQISSEVPQNLSASRPQDRQFILSSKKLLLSDSGFYLCAWASTGHYGYTFGSGTRLTVV.

The V and J genes are TRBV2 and TRBJ1-2, with D uncertain. V lost 2 bases, J lost 11 bases, and 9 bases lay in between. The V gene's germline CDR1 is SNHLY and CDR2 FYNNEI. The CDR3 is 11 amino acids. CDR3: CASSEYRRYTF. The CDR3 nucleotides are TGTGCCAGCAGTGAATACCGGAGGTACACCTTC.

This clone was recorded once. V and J are TRBV7-6 and TRBJ2-3; 11 bases match TRBD2. From germline, CDR1 is SGHVS and CDR2 FNYEAQ. J was trimmed by 3 bases and V by 1 base; bases with no gene match: 12. This CDR3 is built from 19 residues. CDR3 amino acids: CASSLDPSTSGERTDTQYF. CDR3 DNA: TGTGCCAGCAGCTTAGACCCGTCGACTAGCGGGGAGAGAACAGATACGCAGTATTTT.

This rearrangement joins TRBV6-6 to TRBJ1-2; 7 positions match TRBD1. The ends lost 6 bases at V and 14 bases at J; junction bases unmatched: 12. This CDR3 has 12 amino acids. Germline V gene data show CDR1 as MNHNY and CDR2 as SVGAGI (reference sequence). The CDR3 here is CASSPPGGQETF. In DNA form, the CDR3 reads TGTGCCAGCAGCCCCCCGGGCGGACAGGAAACCTTC.

The V and J genes are TRBV7-2 and TRBJ2-5, with D possibly being TRBD1 (5 bases). TRBJ2-7 explains the end of the DNA better; the J call may be wrong. Per germline, CDR1 SGHTA and CDR2 FQGNSA. The CDR3 contains 14 residues. Here the CDR3 reads CASSLLTASYEQYF. CDR3 sequence (DNA): TGTGCCAGCAGCTTATTGACAGCCTCCTACGAGCAGTACTTC.

The gene calls are TRBV30 and TRBJ1-4; 8 bases are shared with TRBD1. Germline CDR1 and CDR2: GTSNPN and SVGIG (reference sequence). The CDR3 runs 15 residues. The J segment lost 8 bases and the V segment lost 2 bases, leaving 10 bases of the junction unmatched. CDR3 bases: TGTGCCTGGAGTCAAGGACAGGGTCCAAGGGAAAAACTGTTTTTT. Its protein product is CAWSQGQGPREKLFF.

The chain combines TRBV2 with TRBJ1-1; 7 nucleotides match TRBD1. The CDR3 runs 14 residues. Germline V gene lookup returns CDR1 SNHLY and CDR2 FYNNEI. Germline trimming cut 4 bases from V and 4 bases from J; bases unmatched to any gene: 6. The CDR3 bases are TGTGCCAGCAGTGGACAGGGTGGGAGCACTGAAGCTTTCTTT. Its translation: CASSGQGGSTEAFF.